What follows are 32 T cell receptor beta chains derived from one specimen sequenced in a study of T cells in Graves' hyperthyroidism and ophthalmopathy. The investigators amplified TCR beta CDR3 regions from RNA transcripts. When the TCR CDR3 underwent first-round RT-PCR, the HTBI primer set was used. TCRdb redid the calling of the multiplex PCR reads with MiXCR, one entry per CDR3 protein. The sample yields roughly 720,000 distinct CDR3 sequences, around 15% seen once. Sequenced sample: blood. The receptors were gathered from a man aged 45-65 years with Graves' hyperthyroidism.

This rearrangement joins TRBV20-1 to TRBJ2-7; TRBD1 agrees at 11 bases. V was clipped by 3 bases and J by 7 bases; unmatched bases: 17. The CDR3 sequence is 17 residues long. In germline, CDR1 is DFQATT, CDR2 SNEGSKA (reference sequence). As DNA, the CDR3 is TGCAGTGCTAGTTCAAGATCCCGGACAGGGGGCGGATGGGAGCAGTACTTC. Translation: CSASSRSRTGGGWEQYF.

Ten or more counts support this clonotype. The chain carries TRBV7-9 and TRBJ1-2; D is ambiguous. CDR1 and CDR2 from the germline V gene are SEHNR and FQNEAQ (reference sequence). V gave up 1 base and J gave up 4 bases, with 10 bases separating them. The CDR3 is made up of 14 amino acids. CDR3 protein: CASSLVEGAYGYTF. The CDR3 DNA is TGTGCCAGCAGCTTAGTTGAGGGTGCCTATGGCTACACCTTC. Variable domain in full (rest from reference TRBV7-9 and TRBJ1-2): DTGVSQNPRHKITKRGQNVTFRCDPISEHNRLYWYRQTLGQGPEFLTYFQNEAQLEKSRLLSDRFSAERPKGSFSTLEIQRTEQGDSAMYLCASSLVEGAYGYTFGSGTRLTVV.

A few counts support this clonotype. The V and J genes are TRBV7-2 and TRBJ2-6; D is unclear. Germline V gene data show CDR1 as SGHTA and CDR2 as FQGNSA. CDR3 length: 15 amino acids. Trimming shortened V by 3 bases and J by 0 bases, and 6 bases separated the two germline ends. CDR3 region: CASSFADSGANVLTF. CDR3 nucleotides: TGTGCCAGCAGCTTCGCAGACTCTGGGGCCAACGTCCTGACTTTC.

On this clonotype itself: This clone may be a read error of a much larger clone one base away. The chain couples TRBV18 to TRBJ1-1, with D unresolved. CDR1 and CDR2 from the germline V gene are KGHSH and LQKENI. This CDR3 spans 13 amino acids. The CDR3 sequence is CASSPTPNIEAFF. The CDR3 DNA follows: TGTGCCAGCTCGCCGACTCCGAACATTGAAGCTTTCTTT.

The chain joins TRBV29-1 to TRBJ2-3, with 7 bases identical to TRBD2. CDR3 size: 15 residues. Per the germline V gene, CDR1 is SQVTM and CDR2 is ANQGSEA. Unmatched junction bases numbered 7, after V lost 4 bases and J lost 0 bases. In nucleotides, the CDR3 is TGCAGCGTTGGTCCTTTGCGGGGGAGCACAGATACGCAGTATTTT. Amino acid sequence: CSVGPLRGSTDTQYF.

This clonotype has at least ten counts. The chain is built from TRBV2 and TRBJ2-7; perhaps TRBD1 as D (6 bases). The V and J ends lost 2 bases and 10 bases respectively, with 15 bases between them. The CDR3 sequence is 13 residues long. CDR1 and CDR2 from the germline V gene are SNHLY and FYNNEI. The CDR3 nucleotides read TGTGCCAGCAGTGAAAACAGGGCTTCCGAACAGTACTTC. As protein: CASSENRASEQYF.

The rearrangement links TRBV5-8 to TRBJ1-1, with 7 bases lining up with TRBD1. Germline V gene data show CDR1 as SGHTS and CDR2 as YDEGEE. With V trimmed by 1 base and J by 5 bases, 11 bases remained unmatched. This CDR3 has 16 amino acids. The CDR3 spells CASSLRRGRDRTEAFF. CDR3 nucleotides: TGTGCCAGCAGCTTGCGCAGGGGGAGAGATAGAACTGAAGCTTTCTTT.

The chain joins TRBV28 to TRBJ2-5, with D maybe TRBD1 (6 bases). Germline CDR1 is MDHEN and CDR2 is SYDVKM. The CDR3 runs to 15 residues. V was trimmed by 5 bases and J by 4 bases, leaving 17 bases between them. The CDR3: CASSGTGTVRETQYF. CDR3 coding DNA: TGTGCCAGCAGTGGTACAGGGACCGTCAGAGAGACCCAGTACTTC.

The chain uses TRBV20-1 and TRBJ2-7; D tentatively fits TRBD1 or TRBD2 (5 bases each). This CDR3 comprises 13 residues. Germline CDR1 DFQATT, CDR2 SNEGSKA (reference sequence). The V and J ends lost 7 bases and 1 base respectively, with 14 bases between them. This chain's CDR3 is CSVTGPQSYEQYF. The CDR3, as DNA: TGCAGTGTAACGGGGCCGCAATCCTACGAGCAGTACTTC.

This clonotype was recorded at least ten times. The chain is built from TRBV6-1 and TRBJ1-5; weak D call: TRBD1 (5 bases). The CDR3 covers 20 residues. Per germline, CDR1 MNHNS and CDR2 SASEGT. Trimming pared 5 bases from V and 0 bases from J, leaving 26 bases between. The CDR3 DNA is TGTGCCAGCAGTTATTCCCGACGACCGGGACCCCAGTATAGCAATCAGCCCCAGCATTTT. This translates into CASSYSRRPGPQYSNQPQHF.

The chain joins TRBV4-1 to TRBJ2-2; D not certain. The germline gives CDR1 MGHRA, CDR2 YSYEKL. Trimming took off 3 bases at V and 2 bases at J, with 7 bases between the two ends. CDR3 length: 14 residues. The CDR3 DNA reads TGCGCCAGCAGCCAGGAAGAAAACACCGGGGAGCTGTTTTTT. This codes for CASSQEENTGELFF.

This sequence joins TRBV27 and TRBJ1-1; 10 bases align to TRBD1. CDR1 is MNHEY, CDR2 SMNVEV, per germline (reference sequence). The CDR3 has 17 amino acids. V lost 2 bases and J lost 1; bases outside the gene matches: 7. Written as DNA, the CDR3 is TGTGCCAGCAGTTTAACAGTGACAGGGGGCGCGAACACTGAAGCTTTCTTT. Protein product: CASSLTVTGGANTEAFF.

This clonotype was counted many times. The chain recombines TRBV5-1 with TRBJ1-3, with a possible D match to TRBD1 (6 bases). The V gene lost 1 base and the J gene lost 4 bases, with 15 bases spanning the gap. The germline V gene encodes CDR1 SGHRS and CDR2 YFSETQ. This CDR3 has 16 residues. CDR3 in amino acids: CASSLRGVDSGNTIYF. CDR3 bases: TGCGCCAGCAGCTTGAGGGGGGTGGACTCCGGAAACACCATATATTTT.

The CDR3 coding sequence is TGTGCCACCAGTGATTCCGGGACAGGGCAAGAGACCCAGTACTTC. This sequence encodes CATSDSGTGQETQYF. The chain has TRBV24-1 and TRBJ2-5; 9 nucleotides line up with TRBD1. Germline V CDR1 and CDR2: KGHDR, SFDVKD. CDR3 length: 15 amino acids. V lost 2 bases to trimming and J lost 2 bases; unmatched junction nucleotides: 2.

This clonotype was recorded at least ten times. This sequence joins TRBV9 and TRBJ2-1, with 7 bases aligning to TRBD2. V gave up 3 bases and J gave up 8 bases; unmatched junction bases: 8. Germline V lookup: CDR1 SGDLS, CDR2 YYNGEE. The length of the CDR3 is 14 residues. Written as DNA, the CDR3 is TGTGCCAGCAGCGGCGAGCGGGAATCCCATGAGCAGTTCTTC. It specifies CASSGERESHEQFF.

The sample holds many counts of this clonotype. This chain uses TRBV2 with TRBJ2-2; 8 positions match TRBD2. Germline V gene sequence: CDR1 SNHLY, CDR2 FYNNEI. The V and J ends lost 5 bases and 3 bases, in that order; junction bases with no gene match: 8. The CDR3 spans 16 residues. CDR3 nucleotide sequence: TGTGCCAGCAGTTTCGTAGCGGGATGGGACACCGGGGAGCTGTTTTTT. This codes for CASSFVAGWDTGELFF.

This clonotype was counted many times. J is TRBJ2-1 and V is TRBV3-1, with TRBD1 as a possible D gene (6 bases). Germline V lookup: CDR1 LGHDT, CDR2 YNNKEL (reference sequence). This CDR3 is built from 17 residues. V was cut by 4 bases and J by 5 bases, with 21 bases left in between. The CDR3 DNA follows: TGTGCCAGCAGCCGAGGGAACCCAGGGGTGATCCACAATGAGCAGTTCTTC. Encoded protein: CASSRGNPGVIHNEQFF.

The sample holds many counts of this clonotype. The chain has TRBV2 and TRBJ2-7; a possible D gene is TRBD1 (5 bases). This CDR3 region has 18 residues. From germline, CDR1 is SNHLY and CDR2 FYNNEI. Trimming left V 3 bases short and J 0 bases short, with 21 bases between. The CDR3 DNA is TGTGCCAGCAGTGATAGAGGATTTAGGGGCATGTTCTCCTACGAGCAGTACTTC. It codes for CASSDRGFRGMFSYEQYF.

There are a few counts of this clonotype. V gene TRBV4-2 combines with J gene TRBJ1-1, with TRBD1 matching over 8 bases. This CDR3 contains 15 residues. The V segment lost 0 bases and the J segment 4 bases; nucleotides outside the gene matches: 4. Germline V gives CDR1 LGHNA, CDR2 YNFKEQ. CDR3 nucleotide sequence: TGTGCCAGCAGCCAAGATCCGGACAGGGCCACTGAAGCTTTCTTT. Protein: CASSQDPDRATEAFF.

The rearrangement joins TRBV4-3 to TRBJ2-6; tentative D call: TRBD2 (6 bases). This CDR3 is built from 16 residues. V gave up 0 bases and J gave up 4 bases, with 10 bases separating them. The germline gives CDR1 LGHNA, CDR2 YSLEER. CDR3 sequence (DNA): TGCGCCAGCAGCCAAGATCCGGGAGCCGGGGCCAACGTCCTGACTTTC. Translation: CASSQDPGAGANVLTF.

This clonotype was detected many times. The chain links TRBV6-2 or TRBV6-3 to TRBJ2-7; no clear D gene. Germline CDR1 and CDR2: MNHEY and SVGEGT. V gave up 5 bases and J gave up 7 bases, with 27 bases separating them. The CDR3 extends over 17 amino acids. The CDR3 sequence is CASSPTPGRELPWEQYF. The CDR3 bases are TGTGCCAGCAGTCCGACCCCGGGCAGAGAATTACCATGGGAGCAGTACTTC.

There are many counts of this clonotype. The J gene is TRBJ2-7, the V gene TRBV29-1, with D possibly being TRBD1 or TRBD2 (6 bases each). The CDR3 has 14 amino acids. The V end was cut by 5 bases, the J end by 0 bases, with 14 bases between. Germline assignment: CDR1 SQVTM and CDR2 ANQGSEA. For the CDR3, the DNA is TGCAGCGTTAGGGGGGCTCGGAACTCCTACGAGCAGTACTTC. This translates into CSVRGARNSYEQYF.

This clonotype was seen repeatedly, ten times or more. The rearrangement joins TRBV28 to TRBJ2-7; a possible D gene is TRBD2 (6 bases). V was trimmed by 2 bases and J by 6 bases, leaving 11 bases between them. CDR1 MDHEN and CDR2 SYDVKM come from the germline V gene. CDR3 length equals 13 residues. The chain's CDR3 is CASSLASEGEQYF. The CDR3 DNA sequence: TGTGCCAGCAGTTTAGCTAGCGAAGGCGAGCAGTACTTC.

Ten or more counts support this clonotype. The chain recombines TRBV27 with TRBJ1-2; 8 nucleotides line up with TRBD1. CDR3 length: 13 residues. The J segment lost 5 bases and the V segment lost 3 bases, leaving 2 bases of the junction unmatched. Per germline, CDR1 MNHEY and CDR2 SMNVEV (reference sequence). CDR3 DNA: TGTGCCAGCAGTTTGGGACAGGCTTATGGCTACACCTTC. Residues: CASSLGQAYGYTF.

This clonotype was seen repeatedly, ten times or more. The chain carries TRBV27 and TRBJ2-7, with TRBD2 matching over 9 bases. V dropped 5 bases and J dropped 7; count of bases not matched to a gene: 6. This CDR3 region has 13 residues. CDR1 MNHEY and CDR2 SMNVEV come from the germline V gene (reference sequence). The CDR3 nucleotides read TGTGCCAGCAGTCTAGGACTAGCGCGTGAGCAGTACTTC. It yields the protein CASSLGLAREQYF.

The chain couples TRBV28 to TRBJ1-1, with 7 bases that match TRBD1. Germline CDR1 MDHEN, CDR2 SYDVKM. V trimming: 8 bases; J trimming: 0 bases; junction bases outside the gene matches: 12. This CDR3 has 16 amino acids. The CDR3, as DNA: TGTGCCAGCCTTCCGGGGGGACAGCAGATGAACACTGAAGCTTTCTTT. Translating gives CASLPGGQQMNTEAFF.

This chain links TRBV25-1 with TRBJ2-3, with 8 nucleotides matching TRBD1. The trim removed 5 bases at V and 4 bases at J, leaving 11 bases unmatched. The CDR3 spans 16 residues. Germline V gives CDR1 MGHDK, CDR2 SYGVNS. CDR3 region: CASSSPLTGGSDTQYF. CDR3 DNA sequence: TGTGCCAGCAGTTCCCCCCTAACAGGGGGATCAGATACGCAGTATTTT.

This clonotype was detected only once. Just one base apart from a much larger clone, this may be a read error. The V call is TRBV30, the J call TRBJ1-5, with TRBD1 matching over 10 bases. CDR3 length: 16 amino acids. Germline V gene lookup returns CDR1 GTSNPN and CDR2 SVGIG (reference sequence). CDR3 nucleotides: TGTGCCCGGAGTACAAGGGGACAGGGGCGGCATCAGCCCCAGCATTTT. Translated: CARSTRGQGRHQPQHF.

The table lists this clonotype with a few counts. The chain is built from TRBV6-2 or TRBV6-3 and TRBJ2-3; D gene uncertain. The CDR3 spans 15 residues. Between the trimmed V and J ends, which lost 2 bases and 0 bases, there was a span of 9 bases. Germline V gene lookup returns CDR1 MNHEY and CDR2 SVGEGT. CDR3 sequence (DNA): TGTGCCAGCAGTTACAGCGCTACTAGCACAGATACGCAGTATTTT. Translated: CASSYSATSTDTQYF.

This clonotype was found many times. The CDR3 reads CASSFGLDNEQFF. CDR3 bases: TGTGCCAGCAGTTTCGGACTAGACAATGAGCAGTTCTTC. J is TRBJ2-1 and V is TRBV28; TRBD2 matches 7 bases. CDR1 MDHEN and CDR2 SYDVKM come from the germline V gene. Losses at the gene ends were 3 bases for V and 5 bases for J; bases not matched to a gene: 1. This CDR3 contains 13 residues.

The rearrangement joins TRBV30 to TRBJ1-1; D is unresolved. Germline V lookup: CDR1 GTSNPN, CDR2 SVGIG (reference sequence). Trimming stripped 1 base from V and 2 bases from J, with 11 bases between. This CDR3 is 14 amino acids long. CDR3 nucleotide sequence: TGTGCCTGGAGTGGCTTAGTTGTTAACACTGAAGCTTTCTTT. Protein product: CAWSGLVVNTEAFF. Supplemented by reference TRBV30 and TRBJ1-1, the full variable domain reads SQTIHQWPATLVQPVGSPLSLECTVEGTSNPNLYWYRQAAGRGLQLLFYSVGIGQISSEVPQNLSASRPQDRQFILSSKKLLLSDSGFYLCAWSGLVVNTEAFFGQGTRLTVV.

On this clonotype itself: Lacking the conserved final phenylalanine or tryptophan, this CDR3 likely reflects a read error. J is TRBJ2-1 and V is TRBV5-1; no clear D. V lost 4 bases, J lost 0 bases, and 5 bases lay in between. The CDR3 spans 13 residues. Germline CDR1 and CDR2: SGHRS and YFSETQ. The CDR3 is CASSPGSYNEQFY. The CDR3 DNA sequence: TGCGCCAGCAGCCCTGGCTCCTACAATGAGCAGTTCTAC.